Listed below are T cell receptor beta chains from one sample, sequenced in a study of blood T cell repertoires in COVID-19. Profiled with immunoSEQ multiplex PCR; TCRdb holds only in-frame clones, not every one. The repertoire includes around 95,000 clones, around 81% of them detected once, and roughly an eighth sits in the top ten. The sample taken for sequencing was peripheral blood. All receptors come from a man over 45 with active or convalescent COVID-19. The CDR3 runs from the conserved cysteine through the conserved F or W. The D gene is left open where the match is weak. Expanded clones are given a class, and other clones once, few, many or no size at all.

>-|TRBV6-1|few|TRBJ2-1
CASSETGRAAGNEQFF
TGTGCCAGCAGTGAAACGGGCAGGGCGGCCGGGAATGAGCAGTTCTTC
>TRBD2|TRBV9|-|TRBJ2-1
CASSVVLAGANEQFF
TGTGCCAGCAGCGTAGTGCTAGCGGGAGCCAATGAGCAGTTCTTC
>-|TRBV27|-|TRBJ2-3
CASSVQDGADTQYF
TGTGCCAGCAGTGTACAGGACGGCGCAGATACGCAGTATTTT
>-|TRBV19|-|TRBJ2-4
CASSMGEVAKNIQYF
TGTGCCAGTAGTATGGGGGAGGTAGCCAAAAACATTCAGTACTTC
>TRBD2|TRBV12-3/TRBV12-4|-|TRBJ2-1
CASGQGGNEQFF
TGTGCCAGCGGCCAGGGAGGGAATGAGCAGTTCTTC
>TRBD2|TRBV30|-|TRBJ2-1
CAWRGASGRSYNEQFF
TGTGCCTGGAGGGGGGCTAGCGGGAGATCCTACAATGAGCAGTTCTTC
>-|TRBV5-1|-|TRBJ2-7
CASSLVVSGYEQYF
TGCGCCAGCAGCTTGGTGGTGAGCGGCTACGAGCAGTACTTC
>-|TRBV21-1|-|TRBJ1-2
CASSRKRTGGNCIGGYTF
TGTGCCAGCAGCAGAAAACGGACAGGGGGGAATTGTATCGGAGGCTACACCTTC
>-|TRBV7-3|once|TRBJ2-5
CASSLSSQETQYF
TGTGCCAGCAGCTTAAGCAGCCAAGAGACCCAGTACTTC
>-|TRBV27|-|TRBJ1-2
CASSRSGQILNYGYTF
TGTGCCAGCAGCCGGTCTGGACAAATCTTAAACTATGGCTACACCTTC
>-|TRBV24-1|few|TRBJ2-1
CATSDLQIGGNEQFF
TGTGCCACCAGTGACCTCCAGATTGGCGGAAATGAGCAGTTCTTC
>TRBD1|TRBV2|-|TRBJ1-1
CASRPGQASTEAFF
TGTGCCAGCAGGCCAGGACAGGCGAGCACTGAAGCTTTCTTT
>-|TRBV5-1|-|TRBJ2-5
CASSLGLIQETQYF
TGCGCCAGCAGCTTGGGACTGATCCAAGAGACCCAGTACTTC
>-|TRBV7-9|-|TRBJ2-5
CASSLERGLPFQETQYF
TGTGCCAGCAGCTTAGAGAGGGGGTTGCCTTTCCAAGAGACCCAGTACTTC
>-|TRBV2|-|TRBJ2-5
CASRARGTRETQYF
TGTGCCAGCAGAGCCCGGGGGACGAGAGAGACCCAGTACTTC
>TRBD1|TRBV28|medium-sized|TRBJ2-4
CASSPQGADKNIQYF
TGTGCCAGCAGTCCCCAGGGGGCAGACAAAAACATTCAGTACTTC
>-|TRBV27|-|TRBJ1-1
CASSLQGGTEAFF
TGTGCCAGCAGTTTACAAGGGGGCACTGAAGCTTTCTTT
>-|TRBV29-1|-|TRBJ1-1
CSVEEQGQSTEAFF
TGCAGCGTTGAAGAGCAAGGACAGTCAACTGAAGCTTTCTTT
>-|TRBV10-3|-|TRBJ1-5
CAISGGLQPQHF
TGTGCCATCAGTGGAGGGCTTCAGCCCCAGCATTTT
>-|TRBV20-1|-|TRBJ2-1
CSAYAEEQFF
TGCAGTGCCTACGCTGAGGAGCAGTTCTTC
>-|TRBV11-3|-|TRBJ2-3
CASSQTGVTDTQYF
TGTGCCAGCAGCCAAACGGGAGTCACAGATACGCAGTATTTT
>TRBD2|TRBV2|-|TRBJ2-1
CATGTSGQFF
TGTGCCACGGGGACTAGCGGGCAGTTCTTC
>-|TRBV19|once|TRBJ1-5
CASRIAGFGQPQHF
TGTGCCAGTAGAATAGCGGGTTTCGGGCAGCCCCAGCATTTT
>-|TRBV3-1/TRBV3-2|-|TRBJ2-3
CASSQGGRSTDTQYF
TGTGCCAGCAGCCAAGGGGGGCGAAGCACAGATACGCAGTATTTT
>-|TRBV12-5|-|TRBJ1-5
CASGSSSVRYGQPQHF
TGTGCTAGTGGTTCAAGCTCGGTTCGATATGGTCAGCCCCAGCATTTT
>-|TRBV30|-|TRBJ2-3
CAWSEAGLADTQYF
TGTGCCTGGAGTGAAGCGGGCCTAGCAGATACGCAGTATTTT
>-|TRBV5-1|-|TRBJ2-3
CASSLGRERDTQYF
TGCGCCAGCAGCTTGGGGCGGGAAAGAGATACGCAGTATTTT
>-|TRBV3-1/TRBV3-2|-|TRBJ2-6
CASSRTLSSGANVLTF
TGTGCCAGCAGCCGGACACTGAGCTCTGGGGCCAACGTCCTGACTTTC
>TRBD2|TRBV30|-|TRBJ2-1
CAWIKAGEQFF
TGTGCCTGGATAAAAGCGGGGGAGCAGTTCTTC
>-|TRBV2|-|TRBJ1-2
CASSEVRGSYGYTF
TGTGCCAGCAGTGAAGTGCGGGGTTCCTATGGCTACACCTTC
>TRBD2|TRBV11-2|-|TRBJ2-1
CASSLLRTSGSFENEQFF
TGTGCCAGCAGCTTATTAAGGACTAGCGGGAGTTTCGAGAATGAGCAGTTCTTC
>-|TRBV19|-|TRBJ1-2
CASSNRFTGGYTF
TGTGCCAGTAGTAACCGCTTCACCGGGGGCTACACCTTC
>-|TRBV7-6|-|TRBJ2-4
CASSLEGGGARPLAKNIQYF
TGTGCCAGCAGCTTAGAGGGCGGTGGGGCTAGGCCCTTAGCCAAAAACATTCAGTACTTC